Listed here are 6 T cell receptor beta chains from one sample, sequenced in a study of blood T cell repertoires in COVID-19. The repertoire was sequenced with immunoSEQ multiplex PCR; TCRdb's copy has only in-frame clones and lacks some. The table records fewer than 400,000 clones, 85% of them present only once. Sequencing input: peripheral blood. The source is a young woman with acute or convalescent COVID-19.

J is TRBJ1-2 and V is TRBV5-4; D gene uncertain. V shed 4 bases and J shed 8 bases, with 9 bases lying between them. Germline V gene lookup returns CDR1 SGHNT and CDR2 YYREEE (reference sequence). The CDR3 runs 11 residues. Written as DNA, the CDR3 is TGTGCCAGCAGCACTACGGGGGGCTACACCTTC. It is translated as CASSTTGGYTF.

V gene TRBV4-1 combines with J gene TRBJ1-1; D not certain. V was cut by 0 bases and J by 6 bases, with 17 bases left in between. This CDR3 is 16 amino acids long. Germline loops: CDR1 MGHRA, CDR2 YSYEKL. CDR3 protein: CASSQEGSGSGAEAFF. CDR3 DNA sequence: TGCGCCAGCAGCCAAGAGGGCTCAGGTTCAGGCGCTGAAGCTTTCTTT.

The gene calls are TRBV7-8 and TRBJ2-5; 8 bases match TRBD2. The germline CDR1 and CDR2 sequences are SGHVS and FQNEAQ. V was pared by 2 bases and J by 0 bases, with 5 bases of the junction left unmatched. This CDR3 spans 16 amino acids. The CDR3 protein is CASSLLAGGHQETQYF. The DNA for the CDR3 is TGTGCCAGCAGCTTATTGGCGGGGGGCCACCAAGAGACCCAGTACTTC.

The gene calls are TRBV10-3 and TRBJ2-1, with 7 bases matching TRBD1. V shed 4 bases and J 2 bases; nucleotides not matched to a gene: 5. Looked up from germline, CDR1 is ENHRY and CDR2 is SYGVKD. The CDR3 spans 15 residues. CDR3 nucleotides: TGTGCCATCAGTGCCACAGGGGCGACCTACAATGAGCAGTTCTTC. This sequence encodes CAISATGATYNEQFF.

This chain joins TRBV5-1 and TRBJ2-1; 10 bases line up with TRBD2. CDR3 size: 15 residues. In germline, CDR1 is SGHRS, CDR2 YFSETQ. Losses at the gene ends were 1 base for V and 5 bases for J; bases not matched to a gene: 3. The CDR3 nucleotides read TGCGCCAGCAGCTTGTTTACTAGCGGGAACAATGAGCAGTTCTTC. Its translation is CASSLFTSGNNEQFF.

V usage is TRBV12-5 and J usage is TRBJ2-1, with 7 bases that match TRBD1. V shed 5 bases, J shed 7 bases, and the junction held 11 bases outside the gene matches. CDR1 is LGHNT, CDR2 FRNRAP, per germline. The CDR3 length is 15 residues. The CDR3 loop reads CASGQGTANQNEQFF. CDR3 nucleotide sequence: TGTGCTAGTGGTCAAGGGACAGCTAATCAAAATGAGCAGTTCTTC.